This T cell receptor (beta chain) was captured in a study of blood T cell repertoires in COVID-19. Study-level background: Material from acute and convalescent COVID-19 was sourced from the United States, Italy and Spain. Sample material is recorded as cDNA or gDNA derived from T cells, B-cell-depleted T cells, or PBMCs.

This CDR3 comprises 16 residues. V lost 5 bases, J lost 1 base, and 16 bases lay in between. Germline CDR1 is SGHTA and CDR2 is FQGNSA. Authors' data handling: Amplification with reference gene primers provided the estimates of nucleated cell counts. Produced via immunoSEQ multiplex PCR; TCRdb's table is partial and in-frame only. The V and J calls and clone size come from that table; D and trimming were worked out from the DNA. The table lists approximately 170,000 clones, approximately 87% of them singletons. Sequenced: peripheral blood. The chain carries TRBV7-2 and TRBJ2-3; no reliable D call. This clonotype was obtained from a man aged 18 to 35 with active or convalescent COVID-19. Here the CDR3 reads CASSLRLGVGTDTQYF. DNA for the CDR3: TGTGCCAGCAGCCTACGGCTCGGAGTGGGCACAGATACGCAGTATTTT.